What follows are 22 T cell receptor beta chains derived from one specimen sequenced in a study of monozygotic twins with inflammatory bowel disease. For each CDR3 protein, TCRdb gives one entry from its re-call of the 5' RACE reads, without DNA. This repertoire includes about 380,000 distinct CDR3 sequences. Source material: blood. The receptors shown here come from a human donor with ulcerative colitis or Crohn's disease, or a healthy co-twin of an affected twin (not recorded which).

The genes are TRBV10-2 and TRBJ1-5. The CDR3 runs to 15 residues. CDR1 and CDR2 from the germline V gene are WSHSY and SAAADI. CDR3 protein: CASSGGVYSNQPQHF.

This sequence joins TRBV7-8 and TRBJ1-2; without DNA, the TCRdb call of TRBD1 cannot be checked. Germline V gene sequence: CDR1 SGHVS, CDR2 FQNEAQ. CDR3 length: 13 amino acids. The CDR3 protein is CASSLGTGPGYTF.

The chain uses TRBV29-1 and TRBJ1-1. This CDR3 is 15 amino acids long. Germline loops: CDR1 SQVTM, CDR2 ANQGSEA. This chain's CDR3 is CSASAGWGMNTEAFF. Drawing the rest from reference TRBV29-1 and TRBJ1-1, the complete variable domain is SAVISQKPSRDICQRGTSLTIQCQVDSQVTMMFWYRQQPGQSLTLIATANQGSEATYESGFVIDKFPISRPNLTFSTLTVSNMSPEDSSIYLCSASAGWGMNTEAFFGQGTRLTVV.

The V and J genes are TRBV24-1 and TRBJ2-3; without DNA, the TCRdb call of TRBD1 cannot be checked. The CDR3 length is 15 residues. Looked up from germline, CDR1 is KGHDR and CDR2 is SFDVKD. CDR3 in amino acids: CATSDSGPLTDTQYF.

This chain connects TRBV7-3 to TRBJ2-3; as DNA is missing, the TRBD1 call by TCRdb cannot be tested. The CDR3 has 14 residues. Germline lookup yields CDR1 SGHTA and CDR2 FQGTGA. The CDR3 here is CASSLQGGSDTQYF.

The chain has TRBV5-6 and TRBJ2-7; TCRdb indicates TRBD2, and absent DNA this call remains unverified. The germline gives CDR1 SGHDT, CDR2 YYEEEE. The CDR3 covers 13 residues. CDR3 protein: CASSLGGDVRQYF.

This chain's CDR3 is CSARDPWGLRGNEQFF. This chain uses TRBV20-1 with TRBJ2-1; no DNA is available, so the TRBD1 call from TCRdb remains unchecked. The CDR3 has 16 residues. Germline lookup yields CDR1 DFQATT and CDR2 SNEGSKA (reference sequence).

J is TRBJ2-3 and V is TRBV30; lacking DNA, the TRBD1 call made by TCRdb goes unchecked. Germline CDR1 reads GTSNPN; CDR2 reads SVGIG (reference sequence). The CDR3 loop spans 15 amino acids. CDR3 protein: CAWDRSGGHTDTQYF.

The V call is TRBV27, the J call TRBJ1-1; TCRdb's D gene call, TRBD1, goes unchecked for lack of DNA. The CDR3 covers 15 residues. The germline V gene encodes CDR1 MNHEY and CDR2 SMNVEV (reference sequence). This CDR3 reads CASSSPGQVLTEAFF.

The chain recombines TRBV20-1 with TRBJ1-2; the TCRdb D gene call, TRBD1, has no DNA to confirm it. Germline values: CDR1 DFQATT, CDR2 SNEGSKA (reference sequence). The CDR3 length is 15 residues. This CDR3 reads CSARDPPPGAGGYTF.

The V call is TRBV29-1, the J call TRBJ2-7; as DNA is missing, the TRBD1 call by TCRdb cannot be tested. CDR3 length: 14 residues. Germline V lookup: CDR1 SQVTM, CDR2 ANQGSEA. The CDR3 region is CSVGGWGVQYEQYF.

The J gene is TRBJ1-5, the V gene TRBV4-3; lacking DNA, the TRBD1 call made by TCRdb goes unchecked. Germline lookup yields CDR1 LGHNA and CDR2 YSLEER. The CDR3 runs 15 residues. The CDR3 loop is CASSQDGTGDQPQHF.

This chain uses TRBV5-1 with TRBJ2-1; TCRdb's assignment of TRBD2 cannot be checked, as there is no DNA. The germline V gene has CDR1 SGHRS and CDR2 YFSETQ. This CDR3 has 13 amino acids. The CDR3 protein is CASSYPRGGEQFF.

The chain joins TRBV12-3 or TRBV12-4 to TRBJ2-7; TCRdb calls TRBD1, which cannot be checked without DNA. The CDR3 is 16 residues long. CDR3 residues: CASSFQTGSRSYEQYF.

The CDR3 sequence: CASSLWGAENYGYTF. V gene TRBV12-3 or TRBV12-4 combines with J gene TRBJ1-2; with no DNA, the TCRdb D assignment of TRBD1 cannot be verified. This CDR3 has 15 amino acids.

The chain uses TRBV23-1 and TRBJ2-1; lacking DNA, the TRBD2 call made by TCRdb goes unchecked. TRBV23-1 is given ORF status, its function remaining uncertain. The CDR3 length is 16 residues. The CDR3 loop is CASSLPRQQGHNEQFF.

This rearrangement joins TRBV18 to TRBJ2-3; TCRdb indicates TRBD1, and absent DNA this call remains unverified. This CDR3 contains 15 residues. Germline values: CDR1 KGHSH, CDR2 LQKENI. The CDR3 region is CASSVRTGPTDTQYF. The full variable domain, its missing parts supplied by reference TRBV18 and TRBJ2-3, is NAGVMQNPRHLVRRRGQEARLRCSPMKGHSHVYWYRQLPEEGLKFMVYLQKENIIDESGMPKERFSAEFPKEGPSILRIQQVVRGDSAAYFCASSVRTGPTDTQYFGPGTRLTVL.

The CDR3 sequence: CASSQVLGLAKNIQYF. The chain carries TRBV4-3 and TRBJ2-4. Germline CDR1 reads LGHNA; CDR2 reads YSLEER. CDR3 length equals 16 residues.

The rearrangement joins TRBV5-1 to TRBJ2-2; TCRdb's D call, TRBD1, is unchecked because there is no DNA. Germline assignment: CDR1 SGHRS and CDR2 YFSETQ. This CDR3 has 16 amino acids. Here the CDR3 reads CANSLQGQGAPGELFF.

The chain couples TRBV5-6 to TRBJ2-1. Germline V lookup: CDR1 SGHDT, CDR2 YYEEEE. CDR3 length equals 16 residues. The chain's CDR3 is CASSLDRGFSYNEQFF.

The V gene is TRBV5-1, the J gene TRBJ1-1; the D call of TRBD1 rests on TCRdb alone, since no DNA is present to check it. Germline lookup yields CDR1 SGHRS and CDR2 YFSETQ. The CDR3 is 16 residues long. The CDR3 protein is CASSLGGVLGRTEAFF. The full variable domain, with the rest looked up from reference TRBV5-1 and TRBJ1-1, is KAGVTQTPRYLIKTRGQQVTLSCSPISGHRSVSWYQQTPGQGLQFLFEYFSETQRNKGNFPGRFSGRQFSNSRSEMNVSTLELGDSALYLCASSLGGVLGRTEAFFGQGTRLTVV.

The chain uses TRBV12-3 or TRBV12-4 and TRBJ2-3; the TCRdb call, TRBD2, lacks DNA for checking. This CDR3 region has 17 residues. The CDR3 sequence is CASSSRTSGRYTDTQYF.